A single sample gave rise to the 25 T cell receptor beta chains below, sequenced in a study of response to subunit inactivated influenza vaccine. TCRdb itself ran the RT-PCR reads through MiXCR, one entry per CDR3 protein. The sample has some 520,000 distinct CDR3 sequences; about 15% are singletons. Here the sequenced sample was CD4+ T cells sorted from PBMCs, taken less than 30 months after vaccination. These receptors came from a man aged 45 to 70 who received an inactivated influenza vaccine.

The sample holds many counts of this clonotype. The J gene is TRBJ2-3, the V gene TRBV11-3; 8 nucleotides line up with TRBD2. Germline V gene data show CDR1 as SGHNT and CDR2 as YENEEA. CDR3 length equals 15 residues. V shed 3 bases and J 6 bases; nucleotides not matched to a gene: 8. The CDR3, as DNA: TGTGCCAGCAGCTTGGATAGCGGGGCGGGGGATACGCAGTATTTT. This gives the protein CASSLDSGAGDTQYF.

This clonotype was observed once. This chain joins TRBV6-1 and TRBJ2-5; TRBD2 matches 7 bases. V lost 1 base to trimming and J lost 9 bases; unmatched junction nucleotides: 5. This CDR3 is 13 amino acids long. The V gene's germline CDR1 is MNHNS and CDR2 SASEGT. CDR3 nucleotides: TGTGCCAGCAGTGAAGTTCCCCGGGAGGCCCAGTACTTC. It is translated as CASSEVPREAQYF.

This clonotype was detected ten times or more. In DNA form, the CDR3 reads TGTGCCAGCAGCCCTGGACAGGGGGCTCGTGAGCAGTACTTC. This sequence encodes CASSPGQGAREQYF. The chain combines TRBV9 with TRBJ2-7; TRBD1 aligns across 11 bases. Germline-derived CDR1 and CDR2 are SGDLS and YYNGEE. V shed 4 bases, J shed 7 bases, and the junction held 7 bases outside the gene matches. The CDR3 has 14 residues.

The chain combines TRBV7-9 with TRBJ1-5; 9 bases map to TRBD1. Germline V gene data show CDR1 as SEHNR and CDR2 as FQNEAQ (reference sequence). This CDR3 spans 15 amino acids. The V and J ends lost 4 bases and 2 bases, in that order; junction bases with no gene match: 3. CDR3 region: CASSSGQGGNQPQHF. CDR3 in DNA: TGTGCCAGCAGCTCGGGACAGGGTGGCAATCAGCCCCAGCATTTT.

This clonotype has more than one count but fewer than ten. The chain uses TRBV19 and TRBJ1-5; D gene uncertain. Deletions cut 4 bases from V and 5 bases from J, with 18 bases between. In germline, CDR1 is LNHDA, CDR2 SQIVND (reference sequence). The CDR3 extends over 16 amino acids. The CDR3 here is CASSNLVTVKYQPQHF. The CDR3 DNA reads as TGTGCCAGTAGTAACTTAGTGACTGTTAAGTATCAGCCCCAGCATTTT.

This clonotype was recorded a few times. In DNA, the CDR3 is TGTGCCAGCAGCAAGGCGGACAGGAACTATGGCTACACCTTC. This codes for CASSKADRNYGYTF. The V and J genes are TRBV3-1 and TRBJ1-2, with 7 bases aligning to TRBD1. CDR3 length equals 14 residues. Unmatched junction bases numbered 5, after V lost 5 bases and J lost 2 bases. CDR1 and CDR2 (germline): LGHDT, YNNKEL (reference sequence).

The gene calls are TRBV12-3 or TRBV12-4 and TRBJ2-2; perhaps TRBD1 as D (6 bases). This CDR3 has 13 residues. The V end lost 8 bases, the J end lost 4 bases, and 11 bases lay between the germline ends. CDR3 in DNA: TGTGCCAGCGTCAGCAGGGGCACCGGGGAGCTGTTTTTT. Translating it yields CASVSRGTGELFF.

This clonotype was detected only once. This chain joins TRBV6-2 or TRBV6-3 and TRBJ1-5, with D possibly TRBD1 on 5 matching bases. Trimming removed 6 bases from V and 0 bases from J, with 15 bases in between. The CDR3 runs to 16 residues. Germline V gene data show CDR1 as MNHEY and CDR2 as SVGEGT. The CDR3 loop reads CASSRDLLISNQPQHF. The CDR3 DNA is TGTGCCAGCAGCCGGGACCTTCTCATTAGCAATCAGCCCCAGCATTTT.

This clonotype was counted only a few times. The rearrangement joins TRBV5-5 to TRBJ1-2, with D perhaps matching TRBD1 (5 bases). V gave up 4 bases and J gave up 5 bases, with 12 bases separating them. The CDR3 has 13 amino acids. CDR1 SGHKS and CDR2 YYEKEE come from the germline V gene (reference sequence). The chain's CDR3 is CASSQQGLYGYTF. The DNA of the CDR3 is TGTGCCAGCAGCCAGCAGGGCCTTTATGGCTACACCTTC.

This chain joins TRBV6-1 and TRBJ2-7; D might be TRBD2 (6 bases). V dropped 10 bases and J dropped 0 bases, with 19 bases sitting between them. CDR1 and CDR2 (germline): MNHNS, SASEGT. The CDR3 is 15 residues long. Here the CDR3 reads CATVSAGQSSYEQYF. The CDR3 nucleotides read TGTGCCACCGTGAGTGCGGGGCAGAGCTCCTACGAGCAGTACTTC.

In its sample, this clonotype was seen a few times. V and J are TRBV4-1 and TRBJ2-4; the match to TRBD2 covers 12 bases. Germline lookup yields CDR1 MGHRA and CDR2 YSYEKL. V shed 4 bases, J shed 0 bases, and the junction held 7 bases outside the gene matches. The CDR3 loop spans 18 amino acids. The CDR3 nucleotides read TGCGCCAGCAGCCCGGGACTAGCGGGCGCCCTAGCCAAAAACATTCAGTACTTC. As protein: CASSPGLAGALAKNIQYF.

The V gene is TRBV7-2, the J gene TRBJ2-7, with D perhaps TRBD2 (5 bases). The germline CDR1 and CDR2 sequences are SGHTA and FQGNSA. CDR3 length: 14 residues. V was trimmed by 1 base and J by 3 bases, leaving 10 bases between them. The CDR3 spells CASSLGKRRYEQYF. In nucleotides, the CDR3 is TGTGCCAGCAGCTTAGGCAAGCGGCGCTACGAGCAGTACTTC.

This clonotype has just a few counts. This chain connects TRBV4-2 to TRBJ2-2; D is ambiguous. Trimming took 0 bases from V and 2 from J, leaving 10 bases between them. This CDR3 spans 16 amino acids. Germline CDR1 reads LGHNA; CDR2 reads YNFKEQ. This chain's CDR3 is CASSQERLRNTGELFF. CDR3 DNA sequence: TGTGCCAGCAGCCAAGAGCGGCTTCGAAACACCGGGGAGCTGTTTTTT.

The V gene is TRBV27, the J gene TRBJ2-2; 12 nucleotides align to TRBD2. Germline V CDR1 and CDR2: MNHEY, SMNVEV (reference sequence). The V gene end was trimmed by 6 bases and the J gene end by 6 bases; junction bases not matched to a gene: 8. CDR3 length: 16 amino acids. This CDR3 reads CASRKSSGRAAGELFF. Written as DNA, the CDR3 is TGTGCCAGCAGAAAGTCTAGCGGGAGGGCCGCCGGGGAGCTGTTTTTT.

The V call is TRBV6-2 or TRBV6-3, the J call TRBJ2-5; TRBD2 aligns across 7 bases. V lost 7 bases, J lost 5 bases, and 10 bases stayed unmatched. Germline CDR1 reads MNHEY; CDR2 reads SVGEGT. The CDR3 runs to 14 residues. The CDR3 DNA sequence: TGTGCCAGCACCCCCCCGCGGGGGAGGGAGACCCAGTACTTC. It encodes CASTPPRGRETQYF.

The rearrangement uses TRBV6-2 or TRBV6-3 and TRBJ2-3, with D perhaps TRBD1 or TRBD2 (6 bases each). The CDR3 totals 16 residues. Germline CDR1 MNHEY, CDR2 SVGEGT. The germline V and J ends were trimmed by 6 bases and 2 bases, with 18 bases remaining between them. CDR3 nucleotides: TGTGCCAGCAGCTCCGGCGCCGGGGGCTACACAGATACGCAGTATTTT. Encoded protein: CASSSGAGGYTDTQYF.

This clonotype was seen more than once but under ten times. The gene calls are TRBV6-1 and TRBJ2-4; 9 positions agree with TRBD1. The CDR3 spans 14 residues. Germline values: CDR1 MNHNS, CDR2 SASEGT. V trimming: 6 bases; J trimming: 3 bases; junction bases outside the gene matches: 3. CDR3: CASSRDRVKNIQYF. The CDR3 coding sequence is TGTGCCAGCAGCCGGGACAGGGTCAAAAACATTCAGTACTTC.

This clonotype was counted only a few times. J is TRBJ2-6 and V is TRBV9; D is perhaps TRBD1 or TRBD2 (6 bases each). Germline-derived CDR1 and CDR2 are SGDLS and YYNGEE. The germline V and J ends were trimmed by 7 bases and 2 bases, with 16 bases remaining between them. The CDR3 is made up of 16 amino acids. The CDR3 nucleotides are TGTGCCAGCGGGCCGTGGGGGGCGCCTGGGGCCAACGTCCTGACTTTC. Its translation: CASGPWGAPGANVLTF. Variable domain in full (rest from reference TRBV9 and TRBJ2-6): DSGVTQTPKHLITATGQRVTLRCSPRSGDLSVYWYQQSLDQGLQFLIQYYNGEERAKGNILERFSAQQFPDLHSELNLSSLELGDSALYFCASGPWGAPGANVLTFGAGSRLTVL.

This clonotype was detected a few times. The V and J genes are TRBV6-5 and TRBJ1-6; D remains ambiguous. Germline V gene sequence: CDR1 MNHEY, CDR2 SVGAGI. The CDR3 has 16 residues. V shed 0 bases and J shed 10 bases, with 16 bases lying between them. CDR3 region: CASSYSPGVSRSPLHF. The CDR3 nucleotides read TGTGCCAGCAGTTACTCCCCCGGGGTTAGCCGATCACCCCTCCACTTT.

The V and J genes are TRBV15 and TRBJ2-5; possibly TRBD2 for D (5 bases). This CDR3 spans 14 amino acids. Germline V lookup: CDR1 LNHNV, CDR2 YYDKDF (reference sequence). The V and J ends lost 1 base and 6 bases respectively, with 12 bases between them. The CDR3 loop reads CATSRVGSGQTQYF. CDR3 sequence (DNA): TGTGCCACCAGCAGAGTTGGCAGCGGACAGACCCAGTACTTC.

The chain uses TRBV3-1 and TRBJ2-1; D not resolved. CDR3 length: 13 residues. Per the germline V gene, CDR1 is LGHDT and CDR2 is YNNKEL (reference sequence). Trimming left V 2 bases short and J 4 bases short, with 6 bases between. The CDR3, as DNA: TGTGCCAGCAGCCAACCCCCATACAATGAGCAGTTCTTC. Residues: CASSQPPYNEQFF.

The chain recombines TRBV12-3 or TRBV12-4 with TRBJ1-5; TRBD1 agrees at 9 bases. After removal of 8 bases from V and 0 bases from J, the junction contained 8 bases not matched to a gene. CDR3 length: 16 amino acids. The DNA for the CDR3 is TGTGCCAGCTGCCTCAACAGGGGGCGTAGCAATCAGCCCCAGCATTTT. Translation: CASCLNRGRSNQPQHF.

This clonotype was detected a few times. CDR3 loop: CAISSGTGQETQYF. The DNA of the CDR3 is TGTGCCATCAGTTCCGGGACGGGCCAAGAGACCCAGTACTTC. The gene calls are TRBV10-3 and TRBJ2-5; TRBD1 or TRBD2 may be the D gene (5 bases each). This CDR3 is built from 14 residues. The germline CDR1 and CDR2 sequences are ENHRY and SYGVKD. The V gene lost 5 bases and the J gene lost 1 base, with 11 bases spanning the gap.

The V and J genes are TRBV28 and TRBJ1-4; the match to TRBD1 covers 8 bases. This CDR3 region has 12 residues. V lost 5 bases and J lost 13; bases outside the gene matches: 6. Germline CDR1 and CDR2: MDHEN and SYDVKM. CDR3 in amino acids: CASSHGQGRLFF. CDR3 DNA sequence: TGTGCCAGCAGTCACGGACAGGGAAGACTGTTTTTT.

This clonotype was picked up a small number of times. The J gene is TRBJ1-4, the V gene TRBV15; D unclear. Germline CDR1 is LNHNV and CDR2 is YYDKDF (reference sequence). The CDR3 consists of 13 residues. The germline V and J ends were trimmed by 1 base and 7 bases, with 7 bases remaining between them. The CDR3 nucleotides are TGTGCCACCAGCAGAGGGTTTAGTGAAAAACTGTTTTTT. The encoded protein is CATSRGFSEKLFF.